The 22 T cell receptor beta chains in this list originate from one sample, sequenced in a study of beta chain features in type 1 diabetes. Study-wide findings and caveats: Moderately but significantly shorter TCRB CDR3s were found in Type 1 diabetes patients in all four CD4+ subsets.

Reverse transcription of all isolated RNA meant that expressed TCRB transcripts were sequenced. TCRdb's table, derived via immunoSEQ multiplex PCR, lists solely in-frame clones and lacks some. The table records about 400,000 clones, roughly 13% of them present only once. These receptors are not linked to any known antigen. Specimen: naive CD4+ T cells from blood. The receptor set was obtained from a woman younger than 35 with type 1 diabetes.

Concerning this clone: At one of its ends the junction is not consistent with the germline gene, which may arise from a read error. This chain connects TRBV7-2 to TRBJ2-1; possible D gene TRBD2, 5 bases. The CDR3 is made up of 15 amino acids. The germline V gene has CDR1 SGHTA and CDR2 FQGNSA. As DNA, the CDR3 is TGCGCCAGCAGCCAACTATGGACTGCCAACAATGAGCAGTTCTTC. This translates into CASSQLWTANNEQFF.

The chain combines TRBV30 with TRBJ1-2; no clear D. The germline V and J ends were trimmed by 7 bases and 7 bases, with 19 bases remaining between them. Germline CDR1 GTSNPN, CDR2 SVGIG (reference sequence). The CDR3 extends over 13 amino acids. The CDR3 protein is CASKDFDMGGYTF. The CDR3 nucleotides read TGTGCCTCCAAGGACTTTGATATGGGTGGCTACACCTTC.

V usage is TRBV5-1 and J usage is TRBJ2-1, with 7 bases that match TRBD1. Germline CDR1 SGHRS, CDR2 YFSETQ. Trimming cost V 0 bases and J 6 bases; bases outside gene matches: 9. The CDR3 spans 16 residues. The CDR3 sequence: CASSLGSGQARNEQFF. DNA for the CDR3: TGCGCCAGCAGCTTGGGGTCCGGACAGGCCCGCAATGAGCAGTTCTTC.

Only a few counts were recorded for this clone. The V call is TRBV28, the J call TRBJ1-5; D is undetermined. Germline CDR1 is MDHEN and CDR2 is SYDVKM. Between the trimmed V and J ends, which lost 3 bases and 7 bases, there was a span of 7 bases. This CDR3 has 12 amino acids. The CDR3 DNA sequence: TGTGCCAGCAGTTTGAACAGCCAGCCCCAGCATTTT. Protein: CASSLNSQPQHF.

The chain joins TRBV29-1 to TRBJ2-7; D ambiguous. The CDR3 sequence is 12 residues long. Trimming left V 8 bases short and J 3 bases short, with 14 bases between. Per germline, CDR1 SQVTM and CDR2 ANQGSEA. The CDR3, as DNA: TGCAGCACTGGCGGAGCTTACTACGAGCAGTACTTC. Its translation is CSTGGAYYEQYF.

This clone was seen more than once but under ten times. V and J are TRBV6-5 and TRBJ1-2; no firm D call. V was clipped by 0 bases and J by 6 bases, with 14 bases between them. The germline CDR1 and CDR2 sequences are MNHEY and SVGAGI. The CDR3 is 15 residues long. CDR3 amino acids: CASSYSRHSPNGYTF. DNA for the CDR3: TGTGCCAGCAGTTACTCCAGGCACTCACCGAATGGCTACACCTTC.

V usage is TRBV7-2 and J usage is TRBJ2-7, with D unresolved. Germline-derived CDR1 and CDR2 are SGHTA and FQGNSA. V lost 5 bases and J lost 6, with 8 bases in between. The CDR3 contains 11 residues. The CDR3 here is CASSANTEQYF. The CDR3 DNA reads TGTGCCAGCAGCGCTAATACCGAGCAGTACTTC.

This clone has a handful of counts. V and J are TRBV5-1 and TRBJ2-1, with 7 bases fitting TRBD2. CDR1 SGHRS and CDR2 YFSETQ come from the germline V gene. The CDR3 consists of 14 residues. V lost 0 bases, J lost 6 bases, and 3 bases stayed unmatched. CDR3: CASSLDPGGNEQFF. The CDR3 DNA follows: TGCGCCAGCAGCTTGGACCCGGGGGGCAATGAGCAGTTCTTC.

The chain recombines TRBV4-3 with TRBJ2-3, with 13 bases lining up with TRBD2. Germline V CDR1 and CDR2: LGHNA, YSLEER. J gave up 2 bases and V 2 bases, and 4 bases lay outside the gene matches. The CDR3 totals 17 residues. The CDR3 spells CASSQQGLAGYTDTQYF. CDR3 DNA sequence: TGCGCCAGCAGCCAACAGGGACTAGCGGGATACACAGATACGCAGTATTTT.

The V and J genes are TRBV7-9 and TRBJ2-1, with TRBD2 matching over 16 bases. Looked up from germline, CDR1 is SEHNR and CDR2 is FQNEAQ (reference sequence). With V trimmed by 4 bases and J by 6 bases, 6 bases remained unmatched. The CDR3 totals 17 residues. The CDR3 nucleotides read TGTGCCAGCAGCTCGGGACTAGCGGGAGGGCTGATCAATGAGCAGTTCTTC. This sequence encodes CASSSGLAGGLINEQFF.

In its sample, this clone was seen a few times. The rearrangement uses TRBV11-2 and TRBJ2-7; 9 nucleotides agree with TRBD1. Germline assignment: CDR1 SGHAT and CDR2 FQNNGV. This CDR3 is built from 18 residues. V was pared by 2 bases and J by 2 bases, with 13 bases of the junction left unmatched. This CDR3 reads CASSLWSGGDRATYEQYF. The CDR3 DNA reads TGTGCCAGCAGCTTATGGTCCGGTGGGGACAGGGCCACCTACGAGCAGTACTTC.

The J gene is TRBJ2-5, the V gene TRBV6-5; D might be TRBD2 (6 bases). The V and J ends lost 5 bases and 2 bases respectively, with 9 bases between them. Germline CDR1 reads MNHEY; CDR2 reads SVGAGI. This CDR3 is built from 13 residues. The CDR3 coding sequence is TGTGCCAGCAGTCGGGGGAATCAAGAGACCCAGTACTTC. This translates into CASSRGNQETQYF.

This rearrangement joins TRBV30 to TRBJ1-3; TRBD1 aligns across 9 bases. V shed 2 bases and J 10 bases; nucleotides not matched to a gene: 6. The CDR3 totals 13 residues. Germline values: CDR1 GTSNPN, CDR2 SVGIG (reference sequence). As DNA, the CDR3 is TGTGCCTGGAGTAAGGGACAGGGTCGGACCATATATTTT. It is translated as CAWSKGQGRTIYF.

This clone was observed a few times. The chain links TRBV7-9 to TRBJ2-3; 8 nucleotides line up with TRBD1. Trimming at V came to 5 bases and at J to 3 bases, leaving 1 base not matched to a gene. The CDR3 totals 13 residues. Germline V gene data show CDR1 as SEHNR and CDR2 as FQNEAQ (reference sequence). DNA of the CDR3: TGTGCCAGCAGCCGACAGGGGACAGATACGCAGTATTTT. This codes for CASSRQGTDTQYF.

This clone was recorded a few times. The rearrangement joins TRBV30 to TRBJ1-2; D gene uncertain. The CDR3 runs 16 residues. V was cut by 0 bases and J by 0 bases, with 14 bases left in between. Per the germline V gene, CDR1 is GTSNPN and CDR2 is SVGIG (reference sequence). The CDR3: CAWSVELALSNYGYTF. The CDR3 nucleotides are TGTGCCTGGAGTGTAGAATTAGCCCTTTCTAACTATGGCTACACCTTC.

The chain combines TRBV7-8 with TRBJ2-7; no firm D call. Germline V gene lookup returns CDR1 SGHVS and CDR2 FQNEAQ. V was clipped by 3 bases and J by 4 bases, with 13 bases between them. The CDR3 covers 14 residues. The CDR3 is CASSFNSGQYEQYF. CDR3 in DNA: TGTGCCAGCAGCTTCAACAGTGGTCAATACGAGCAGTACTTC.

This clone has only a few counts. The rearrangement joins TRBV7-9 to TRBJ2-7; 8 bases map to TRBD1. From germline, CDR1 is SEHNR and CDR2 FQNEAQ (reference sequence). This CDR3 has 15 residues. The junction had 11 bases not matched to a gene; V was cut back by 5 bases and J by 5 bases. In nucleotides, the CDR3 is TGTGCCAGCAGCCCCACGTCCAGGGGGCCTGACGAGCAGTACTTC. Translation gives CASSPTSRGPDEQYF.

The chain is built from TRBV15 and TRBJ2-3, with 10 bases lining up with TRBD1. Unmatched junction bases numbered 5, after V lost 2 bases and J lost 3 bases. The CDR3 has 16 residues. Germline V lookup: CDR1 LNHNV, CDR2 YYDKDF (reference sequence). Written as DNA, the CDR3 is TGTGCCACCAGCAGAACAGGACAGGGGGTTACAGATACGCAGTATTTT. Its protein is CATSRTGQGVTDTQYF.

The CDR3 is CSVEERLAGGPRYEQYF. The CDR3 region has the DNA TGCAGCGTTGAGGAACGGCTAGCGGGAGGGCCACGCTACGAGCAGTACTTC. J is TRBJ2-7 and V is TRBV29-1; 12 bases agree with TRBD2. The J segment lost 3 bases and the V segment lost 3 bases, leaving 12 bases of the junction unmatched. The germline V gene has CDR1 SQVTM and CDR2 ANQGSEA. The CDR3 covers 17 residues.

This clone was counted only a few times. This chain links TRBV28 with TRBJ2-7, with 9 bases aligning to TRBD2. V was clipped by 7 bases and J by 3 bases; unmatched bases: 13. This CDR3 contains 16 residues. CDR1 MDHEN and CDR2 SYDVKM come from the germline V gene. CDR3 sequence (DNA): TGTGCCAGCATCCCTAGCGGGAAGGAGATGCACTACGAGCAGTACTTC. As protein: CASIPSGKEMHYEQYF.

The J gene is TRBJ2-1, the V gene TRBV7-8; 7 bases map to TRBD1. V gave up 1 base and J gave up 11 bases; unmatched junction bases: 5. CDR1 is SGHVS, CDR2 FQNEAQ, per germline. The CDR3 is made up of 13 amino acids. CDR3 bases: TGTGCCAGCAGCTTAGATCGACAGGGTAAGCAGTTCTTC. It encodes CASSLDRQGKQFF.

The chain employs TRBV19 and TRBJ1-5; 9 bases map to TRBD1. J lost 0 bases, V lost 5 bases, and 2 bases had no gene match. This CDR3 region has 15 residues. Per germline, CDR1 LNHDA and CDR2 SQIVND (reference sequence). The CDR3 loop is CASSADRGSNQPQHF. CDR3 DNA sequence: TGTGCCAGTAGTGCGGACAGGGGTAGCAATCAGCCCCAGCATTTT. The variable domain in full, with the rest retrieved from reference TRBV19 and TRBJ1-5, is DGGITQSPKYLFRKEGQNVTLSCEQNLNHDAMYWYRQDPGQGLRLIYYSQIVNDFQKGDIAEGYSVSREKKESFPLTVTSAQKNPTAFYLCASSADRGSNQPQHFGDGTRLSIL.